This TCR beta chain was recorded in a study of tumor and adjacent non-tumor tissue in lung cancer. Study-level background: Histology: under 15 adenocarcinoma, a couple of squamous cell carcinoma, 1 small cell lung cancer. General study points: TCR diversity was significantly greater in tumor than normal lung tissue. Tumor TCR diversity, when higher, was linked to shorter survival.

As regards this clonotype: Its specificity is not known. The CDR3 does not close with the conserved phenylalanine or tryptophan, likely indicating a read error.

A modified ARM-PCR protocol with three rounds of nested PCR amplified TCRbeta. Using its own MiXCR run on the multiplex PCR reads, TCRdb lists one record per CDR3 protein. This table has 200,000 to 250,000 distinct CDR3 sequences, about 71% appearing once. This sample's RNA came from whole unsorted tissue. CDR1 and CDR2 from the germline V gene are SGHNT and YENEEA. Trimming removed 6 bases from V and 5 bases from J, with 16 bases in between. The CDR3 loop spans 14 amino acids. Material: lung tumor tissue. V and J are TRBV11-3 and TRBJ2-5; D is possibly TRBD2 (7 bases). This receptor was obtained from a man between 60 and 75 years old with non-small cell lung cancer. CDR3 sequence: CASRLRGGWETQYI. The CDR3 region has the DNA TGTGCCAGCAGGCTGAGGGGGGGCTGGGAGACCCAGTACATC.